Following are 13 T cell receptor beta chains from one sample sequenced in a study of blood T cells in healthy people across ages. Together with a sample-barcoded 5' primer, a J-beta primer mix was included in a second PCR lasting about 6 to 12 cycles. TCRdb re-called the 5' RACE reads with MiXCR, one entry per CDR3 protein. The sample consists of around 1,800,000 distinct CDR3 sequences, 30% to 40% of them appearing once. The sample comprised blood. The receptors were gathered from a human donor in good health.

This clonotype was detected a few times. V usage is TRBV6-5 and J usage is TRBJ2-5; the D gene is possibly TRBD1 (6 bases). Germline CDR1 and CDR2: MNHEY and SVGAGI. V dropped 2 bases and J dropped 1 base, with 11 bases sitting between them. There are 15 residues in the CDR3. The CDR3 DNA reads TGTGCCAGCAGTTACCGACAGGAGTCCCAAGAGACCCAGTACTTC. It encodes CASSYRQESQETQYF.

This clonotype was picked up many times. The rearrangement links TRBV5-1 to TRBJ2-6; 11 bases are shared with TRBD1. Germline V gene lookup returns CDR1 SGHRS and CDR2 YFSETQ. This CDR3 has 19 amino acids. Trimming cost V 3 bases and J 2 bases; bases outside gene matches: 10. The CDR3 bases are TGCGCCAGCAGCTCCAACTACGGGACAGGGGGTGCTGGGGCCAACGTCCTGACTTTC. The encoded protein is CASSSNYGTGGAGANVLTF. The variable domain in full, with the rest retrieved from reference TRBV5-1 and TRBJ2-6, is KAGVTQTPRYLIKTRGQQVTLSCSPISGHRSVSWYQQTPGQGLQFLFEYFSETQRNKGNFPGRFSGRQFSNSRSEMNVSTLELGDSALYLCASSSNYGTGGAGANVLTFGAGSRLTVL.

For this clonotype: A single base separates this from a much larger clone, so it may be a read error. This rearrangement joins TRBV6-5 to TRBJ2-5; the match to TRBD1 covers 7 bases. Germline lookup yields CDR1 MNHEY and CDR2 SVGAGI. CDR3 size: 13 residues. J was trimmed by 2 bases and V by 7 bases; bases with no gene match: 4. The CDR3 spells CASNSDRQETQYF. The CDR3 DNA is TGTGCCAGCAACTCGGACAGGCAAGAGACCCAGTACTTC.

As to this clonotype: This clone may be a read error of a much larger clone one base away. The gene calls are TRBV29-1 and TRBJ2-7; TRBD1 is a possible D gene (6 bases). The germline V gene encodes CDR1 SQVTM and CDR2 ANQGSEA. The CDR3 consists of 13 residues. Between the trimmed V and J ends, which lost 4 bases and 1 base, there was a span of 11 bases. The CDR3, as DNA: TGCAGCGTTGGTCAGGACAGTTCCTACGAGCAGTACTTC. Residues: CSVGQDSSYEQYF.

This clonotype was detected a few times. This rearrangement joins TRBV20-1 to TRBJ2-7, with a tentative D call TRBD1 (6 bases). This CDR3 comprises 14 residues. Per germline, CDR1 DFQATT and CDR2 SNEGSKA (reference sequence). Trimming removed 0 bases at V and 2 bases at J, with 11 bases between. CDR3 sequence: CSARDRTATYEQYF. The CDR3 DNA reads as TGCAGTGCTAGAGATAGGACAGCTACCTACGAGCAGTACTTC.

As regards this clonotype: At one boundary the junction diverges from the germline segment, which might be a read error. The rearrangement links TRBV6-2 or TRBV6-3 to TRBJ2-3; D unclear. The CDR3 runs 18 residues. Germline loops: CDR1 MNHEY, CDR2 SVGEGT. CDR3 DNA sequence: TGTGCCAGCAGCATGGGGTCTTTCGGTTTCCGGAGCACAGATGCGCAGTATTTT. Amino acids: CASSMGSFGFRSTDAQYF.

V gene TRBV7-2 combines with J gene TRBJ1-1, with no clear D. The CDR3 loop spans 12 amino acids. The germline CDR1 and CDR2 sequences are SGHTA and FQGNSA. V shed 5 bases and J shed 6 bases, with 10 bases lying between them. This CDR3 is CASSAIQPEAFF. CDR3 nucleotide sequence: TGTGCCAGCAGCGCAATACAACCTGAAGCTTTCTTT.

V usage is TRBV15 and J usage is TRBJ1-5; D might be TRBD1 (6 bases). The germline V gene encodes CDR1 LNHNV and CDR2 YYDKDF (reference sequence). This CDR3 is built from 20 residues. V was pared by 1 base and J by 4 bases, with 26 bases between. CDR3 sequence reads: CATSRGYPNGAEGENQPQHF. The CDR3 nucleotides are TGTGCCACCAGCAGAGGTTACCCGAACGGGGCGGAGGGGGAAAATCAGCCCCAGCATTTT.

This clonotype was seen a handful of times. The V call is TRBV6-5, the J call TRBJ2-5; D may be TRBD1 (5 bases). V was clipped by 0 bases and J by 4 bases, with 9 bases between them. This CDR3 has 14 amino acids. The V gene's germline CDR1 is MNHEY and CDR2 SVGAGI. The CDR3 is CASSYSGRGETQYF. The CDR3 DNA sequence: TGTGCCAGCAGTTACTCCGGTAGGGGAGAGACCCAGTACTTC.

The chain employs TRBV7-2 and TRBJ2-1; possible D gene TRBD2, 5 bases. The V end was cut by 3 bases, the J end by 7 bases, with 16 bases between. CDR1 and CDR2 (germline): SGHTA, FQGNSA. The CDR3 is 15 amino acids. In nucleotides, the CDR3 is TGTGCCAGCAGCTTCCGCGGACTTAGGGTGAATGAGCAGTTCTTC. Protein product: CASSFRGLRVNEQFF.

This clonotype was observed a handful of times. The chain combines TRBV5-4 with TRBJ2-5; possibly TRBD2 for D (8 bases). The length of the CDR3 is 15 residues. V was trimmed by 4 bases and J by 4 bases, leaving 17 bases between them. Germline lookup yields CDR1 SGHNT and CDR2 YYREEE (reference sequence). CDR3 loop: CASSVDRTSRETQYF. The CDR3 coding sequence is TGTGCCAGCAGCGTGGACAGGACTAGCAGAGAGACCCAGTACTTC.

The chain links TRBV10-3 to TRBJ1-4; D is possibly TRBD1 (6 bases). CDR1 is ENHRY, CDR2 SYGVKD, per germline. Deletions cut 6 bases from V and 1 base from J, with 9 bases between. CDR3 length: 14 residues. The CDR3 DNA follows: TGTGCCATCAGGAGGGGGGGAACTAATGAAAAACTGTTTTTT. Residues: CAIRRGGTNEKLFF.

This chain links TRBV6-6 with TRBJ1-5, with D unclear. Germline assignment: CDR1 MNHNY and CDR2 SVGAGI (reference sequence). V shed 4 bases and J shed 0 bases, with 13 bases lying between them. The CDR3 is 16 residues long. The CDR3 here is CASSFPVLDSNQPQHF. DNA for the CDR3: TGTGCCAGCAGTTTCCCCGTCCTAGATAGCAATCAGCCCCAGCATTTT.